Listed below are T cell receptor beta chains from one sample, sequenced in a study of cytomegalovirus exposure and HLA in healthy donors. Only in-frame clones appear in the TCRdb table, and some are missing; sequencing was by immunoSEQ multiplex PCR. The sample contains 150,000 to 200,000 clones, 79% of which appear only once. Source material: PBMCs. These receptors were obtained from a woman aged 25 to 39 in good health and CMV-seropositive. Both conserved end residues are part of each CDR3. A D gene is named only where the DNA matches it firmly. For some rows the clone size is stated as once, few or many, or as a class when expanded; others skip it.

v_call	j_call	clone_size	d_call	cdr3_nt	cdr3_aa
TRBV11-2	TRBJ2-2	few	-	TGTGCCAGCAGCTTCCGGGGAACTAACACCGGGGAGCTGTTTTTT	CASSFRGTNTGELFF
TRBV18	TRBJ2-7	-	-	TGTGCCAGCTCGATACAGGGAGCCCACTCCTACGAGCAGTACTTC	CASSIQGAHSYEQYF
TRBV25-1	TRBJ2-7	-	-	TGTGCCAGCAGTGAATTCTTCGAGCAGTACTTC	CASSEFFEQYF
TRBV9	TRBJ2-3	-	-	TGTGCCAGCAGCGTCCTAGGGTCGGGAAACCCCACAGATACGCGGTATTTT	CASSVLGSGNPTDTRYF
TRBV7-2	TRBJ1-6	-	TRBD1	TGTGCCAGCAGGCCAGGACAGGGGACGCGTTCACCCCTCCACTTT	CASRPGQGTRSPLHF
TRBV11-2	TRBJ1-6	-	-	TGTGCCAGCAGGCTGGGACTGATCAATTCACCCCTCCACTTT	CASRLGLINSPLHF
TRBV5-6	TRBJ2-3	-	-	TGTGCCAGCAGATTTGTTAGAGGAGGCACAGATACGCAGTATTTT	CASRFVRGGTDTQYF
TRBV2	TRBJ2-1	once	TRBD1	TGTGCCAGCAGTGAGGCTGTGACAGGGGGCAATGAGCAGTTCTTC	CASSEAVTGGNEQFF
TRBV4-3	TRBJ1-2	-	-	TGCGCCAGCAGCCCCCCGGGGGGGCACTATGGCTACACCTTC	CASSPPGGHYGYTF
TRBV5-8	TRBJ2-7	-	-	TGTGCCAGCACCAAAAGCGACGACAGGAGCTACGAGCAGTACTTC	CASTKSDDRSYEQYF
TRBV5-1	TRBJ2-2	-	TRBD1	TGCGCCAGCAGCTTGACAGGGGCCTCCACCGGGGAGCTGTTTTTT	CASSLTGASTGELFF
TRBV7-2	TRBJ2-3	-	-	TGTGCCAGCAGCTTCCTAGGGGGGGGCACAGATACGCAGTATTTT	CASSFLGGGTDTQYF
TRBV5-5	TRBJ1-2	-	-	TGTGCCAGCAGATTCAGTACGCCGGGGGATGGCTACACCTTC	CASRFSTPGDGYTF
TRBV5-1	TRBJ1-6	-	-	TGCGCCAGCAGTTCTGGGACAATCGGTTCACCCCTCCACTTT	CASSSGTIGSPLHF
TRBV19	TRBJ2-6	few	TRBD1	TGTGCCAGTAGTAAACGACAGGGGGCGCCTGGGGCCAACGTCCTGACTTTC	CASSKRQGAPGANVLTF
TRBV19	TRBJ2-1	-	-	TGTGCCAGTCAAAGGACAGCCTTCTCCTACAATGAGCAGTTCTTC	CASQRTAFSYNEQFF
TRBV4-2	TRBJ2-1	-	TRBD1	TGTGCCAGCAGCCAAGCCTACAGGGGGCAATCCTACAATGAGCAGTTCTTC	CASSQAYRGQSYNEQFF
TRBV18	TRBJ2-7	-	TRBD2	TGTGCCAGCTCACCTTTATTTTTAGCGGGAGAAAACGAGCAGTACTTC	CASSPLFLAGENEQYF
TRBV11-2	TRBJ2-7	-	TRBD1	TGTGCCAGCAGCTTATTTGGGACAGGGTTTTACGAGCAGTACTTC	CASSLFGTGFYEQYF
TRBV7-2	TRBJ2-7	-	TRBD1	TGTGCCAGCAGCCCCGACAGGGGTCACGAGCAGTACTTC	CASSPDRGHEQYF
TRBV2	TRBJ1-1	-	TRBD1	TGTGCCAGCACTGGGACAGGAGGGACTGAAGCTTTCTTT	CASTGTGGTEAFF
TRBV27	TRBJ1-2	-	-	TGTGCCAGCAGTTACCTACCGGGAGGGACGGACGAACCATATAACTATGGCTACACCTTC	CASSYLPGGTDEPYNYGYTF
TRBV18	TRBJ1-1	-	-	TGTGCCAGCTCACCCGGTCGCGTAGCTTTCTTT	CASSPGRVAFF
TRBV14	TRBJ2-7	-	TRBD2	TGTGCCAGCAGCCAAGATTCGGGGGGAGACTACGAGCAGTACTTC	CASSQDSGGDYEQYF
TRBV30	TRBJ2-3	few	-	TGTGCCTGGAGTGTTGGCGGAGGGACGCAGTATTTT	CAWSVGGGTQYF
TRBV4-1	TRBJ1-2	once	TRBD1	TGCGCCAGCAGCCAAGATAGACAGGGGGCTAGGGGCTACACCTTC	CASSQDRQGARGYTF
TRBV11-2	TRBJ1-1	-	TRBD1	TGTGCCAGCAGCTTAGGTCCGGGACAGGCGACCGAGAACACTGAAGCTTTCTTT	CASSLGPGQATENTEAFF
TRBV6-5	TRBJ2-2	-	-	TGTGCCAGCAGGCGATCCGGGGAGCTGTTTTTT	CASRRSGELFF
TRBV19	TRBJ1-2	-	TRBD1	TGTGCCAGTAGTATAGCGGAGTTCGGGACAGGGGACTATGGCTACACTTTC	CASSIAEFGTGDYGYTF